One and the same sample provided the 25 T cell receptor beta chains below, sequenced in a study of identical twins. TCRdb passed the 5' RACE reads through MiXCR, listing each CDR3 protein once. The table records around 550,000 distinct CDR3 sequences, around 15% of them present only once. These data were also filed under a second study, of yellow fever vaccine responses in identical twins.

The sample consisted of CD4+ T cells sorted from blood. These TCRs come from a woman between 18 and 29 years old in good health.

V is TRBV10-1 and J is TRBJ2-7; D might be TRBD2 (5 bases). CDR3 length: 15 residues. The germline gives CDR1 WNHNN, CDR2 SYGVQD (reference sequence). V was trimmed by 4 bases and J by 1 base, leaving 14 bases between them. Written as DNA, the CDR3 is TGCGCCAGCAGTGTCACTAGTCCCTATTCCTACGAGCAGTACGTC. Protein: CASSVTSPYSYEQYV.

The chain employs TRBV11-3 and TRBJ2-1, with TRBD2 matching 14 bases. Germline V gives CDR1 SGHNT, CDR2 YENEEA. V gave up 1 base and J gave up 0 bases; unmatched junction bases: 14. The CDR3 has 22 residues. DNA of the CDR3: TGTGCCAGCAGCTTAGGTTTGACAGGGACTAGCGGGAGCCAGAGCTCCTACAATGAGCAGTTCTTC. Amino acids: CASSLGLTGTSGSQSSYNEQFF. Combining the CDR3 with reference TRBV11-3 and TRBJ2-1 gives the whole variable domain EAGVVQSPRYKIIEKKQPVAFWCNPISGHNTLYWYLQNLGQGPELLIRYENEEAVDDSQLPKDRFSAERLKGVDSTLKIQPAELGDSAVYLCASSLGLTGTSGSQSSYNEQFFGPGTRLTVL.

Only a few counts were recorded for this clonotype. The chain links TRBV10-2 to TRBJ2-7, with 7 bases fitting TRBD2. The V gene end was trimmed by 3 bases and the J gene end by 0 bases; junction bases not matched to a gene: 2. Germline V gene data show CDR1 as WSHSY and CDR2 as SAAADI. CDR3 length: 14 residues. The CDR3: CASSDLAVSYEQYF. The CDR3 DNA sequence: TGCGCCAGCAGTGACCTAGCGGTCTCCTACGAGCAGTACTTC.

This clonotype was observed a few times. CDR3 sequence: CASSLGQGVQPQHF. DNA for the CDR3: TGTGCCAGCAGCTTGGGACAGGGCGTTCAGCCCCAGCATTTT. The V call is TRBV5-6, the J call TRBJ1-5; 7 positions match TRBD1. The CDR3 has 14 residues. The junction had 3 bases not matched to a gene; V was cut back by 0 bases and J by 6 bases. The germline CDR1 and CDR2 sequences are SGHDT and YYEEEE.

The chain uses TRBV15 and TRBJ2-1, with TRBD2 matching over 7 bases. Trimming at V came to 0 bases and at J to 6 bases, leaving 8 bases not matched to a gene. The CDR3 is 16 amino acids. In germline, CDR1 is LNHNV, CDR2 YYDKDF (reference sequence). This chain's CDR3 is CATSRDNGGVINEQFF. In nucleotides, the CDR3 is TGTGCCACCAGCAGAGATAATGGGGGGGTCATCAATGAGCAGTTCTTC.

Ten or more counts support this clonotype. The chain is built from TRBV11-2 and TRBJ1-3, with D perhaps TRBD1 (6 bases). Germline CDR1 SGHAT, CDR2 FQNNGV. V was clipped by 5 bases and J by 0 bases, with 11 bases between them. This CDR3 is 15 amino acids long. The CDR3 loop is CASSVDRYSGNTIYF. CDR3 nucleotides: TGTGCCAGCAGCGTCGACAGGTACTCTGGAAACACCATATATTTT.

This clonotype was counted between two and nine times. V gene TRBV2 combines with J gene TRBJ2-7; 10 bases line up with TRBD1. The germline V gene encodes CDR1 SNHLY and CDR2 FYNNEI. The trim removed 6 bases at V and 2 bases at J, leaving 7 bases unmatched. This CDR3 has 15 amino acids. CDR3 in amino acids: CASSREGQGPYEQYF. DNA of the CDR3: TGTGCCAGCAGCCGGGAGGGACAGGGGCCCTACGAGCAGTACTTC.

This clonotype came up once. Mismatch with germline at one junction end may stem from a read error. J is TRBJ2-5 and V is TRBV28; D not resolved. In germline, CDR1 is MDHEN, CDR2 SYDVKM. CDR3 length equals 14 residues. The CDR3 sequence is CAGSFGRSQETQYF. The CDR3, as DNA: TGTGCCGGCAGTTTCGGACGGTCTCAAGAGACCCAGTACTTC.

The rearrangement joins TRBV6-1 to TRBJ2-3; 14 nucleotides match TRBD2. V trimming: 5 bases; J trimming: 5 bases; junction bases outside the gene matches: 6. Germline CDR1 MNHNS, CDR2 SASEGT. The CDR3 length is 16 residues. Here the CDR3 reads CASSQIGLAGGDTQYF. The DNA of the CDR3 is TGTGCCAGCAGTCAAATCGGACTAGCGGGAGGAGATACGCAGTATTTT.

The chain uses TRBV20-1 and TRBJ2-7, with D possibly matching TRBD1 (5 bases). Germline lookup yields CDR1 DFQATT and CDR2 SNEGSKA (reference sequence). Trimming left V 1 base short and J 6 bases short, with 10 bases between. The CDR3 is 12 residues long. CDR3 in amino acids: CSARGGRSEQYF. The CDR3 DNA reads as TGCAGTGCTAGAGGGGGCAGGTCCGAGCAGTACTTC.

The chain is built from TRBV12-3 or TRBV12-4 and TRBJ2-1; D remains unclear. The CDR3 length is 16 residues. The V end lost 3 bases, the J end lost 3 bases, and 15 bases lay between the germline ends. CDR3 sequence reads: CASSLGATVNYNEQFF. The DNA of the CDR3 is TGTGCCAGCAGTTTGGGCGCTACGGTAAACTACAATGAGCAGTTCTTC.

This clonotype was detected many times. The rearrangement uses TRBV12-3 or TRBV12-4 and TRBJ2-7; possibly TRBD1 for D (5 bases). This CDR3 has 13 amino acids. V lost 3 bases and J 4 bases, leaving 10 bases between the germline ends. The CDR3 region is CASSFLSGYEQYF. The CDR3 DNA sequence: TGTGCCAGCAGTTTTCTCTCAGGGTACGAGCAGTACTTC.

The V call is TRBV2, the J call TRBJ1-5; tentatively, D is TRBD1 (5 bases). V lost 2 bases and J lost 2, with 13 bases in between. The CDR3 is 16 amino acids. Germline loops: CDR1 SNHLY, CDR2 FYNNEI. The chain's CDR3 is CASSEFMGGGNQPQHF. The CDR3 nucleotides are TGTGCCAGCAGTGAATTCATGGGGGGGGGCAATCAGCCCCAGCATTTT.

V is TRBV3-1 and J is TRBJ1-1; TRBD1 aligns across 8 bases. Trimming removed 1 base from V and 5 bases from J; junction bases left unmatched: 15. Germline CDR1 reads LGHDT; CDR2 reads YNNKEL (reference sequence). The CDR3 contains 18 residues. CDR3 protein: CASSQGNLAGGAGTEAFF. DNA of the CDR3: TGTGCCAGCAGCCAAGGAAACCTCGCAGGGGGCGCGGGGACTGAAGCTTTCTTT. Drawing the rest from reference TRBV3-1 and TRBJ1-1, the complete variable domain is DTAVSQTPKYLVTQMGNDKSIKCEQNLGHDTMYWYKQDSKKFLKIMFSYNNKELIINETVPNRFSPKSPDKAHLNLHINSLELGDSAVYFCASSQGNLAGGAGTEAFFGQGTRLTVV.

This clonotype has a handful of counts. This rearrangement joins TRBV5-6 to TRBJ1-6; 7 bases line up with TRBD1. This CDR3 has 14 residues. Trimming at V came to 1 base and at J to 9 bases, leaving 4 bases not matched to a gene. Germline CDR1 reads SGHDT; CDR2 reads YYEEEE. The CDR3 DNA follows: TGTGCCAGCAGCTTGCGTGACAGGGCTTCACCCCTCCACTTT. Amino acids: CASSLRDRASPLHF.

This clonotype was counted only a few times. This chain uses TRBV25-1 with TRBJ2-3, with 8 bases matching TRBD2. Unmatched junction bases numbered 4, after V lost 8 bases and J lost 0 bases. The CDR3 consists of 14 residues. Per the germline V gene, CDR1 is MGHDK and CDR2 is SYGVNS. The CDR3 DNA follows: TGTGCCAGCGCCGGGGGGGTTAGCACAGATACGCAGTATTTT. Residues: CASAGGVSTDTQYF.

The chain is built from TRBV5-1 and TRBJ1-1; no reliable D call. This CDR3 contains 16 residues. The V gene lost 0 bases and the J gene lost 1 base, with 13 bases spanning the gap. From germline, CDR1 is SGHRS and CDR2 YFSETQ. Here the CDR3 reads CASSLATGRPNTEAFF. The CDR3 DNA reads TGCGCCAGCAGCTTGGCGACCGGCCGACCGAACACTGAAGCTTTCTTT.

V is TRBV5-6 and J is TRBJ2-1; 10 nucleotides match TRBD2. In germline, CDR1 is SGHDT, CDR2 YYEEEE. J was trimmed by 5 bases and V by 0 bases; bases with no gene match: 11. The CDR3 contains 18 residues. Written as DNA, the CDR3 is TGTGCCAGCAGCTTGGGACTAGCGGGCGGCCTGGGGAACAATGAGCAGTTCTTC. Protein product: CASSLGLAGGLGNNEQFF.

A few counts support this clonotype. The gene calls are TRBV7-2 and TRBJ2-2; D not certain. CDR3 size: 18 residues. From germline, CDR1 is SGHTA and CDR2 FQGNSA. V dropped 0 bases and J dropped 0 bases, with 14 bases sitting between them. The CDR3 loop is CASSLALLGSSNTGELFF. Here the CDR3 DNA reads TGTGCCAGCAGCTTAGCGTTGTTGGGCAGCTCGAACACCGGGGAGCTGTTTTTT.

The chain employs TRBV7-2 and TRBJ1-3; D not resolved. The V end was cut by 0 bases, the J end by 0 bases, with 12 bases between. Germline CDR1 and CDR2: SGHTA and FQGNSA. The CDR3 is 17 residues long. The CDR3 is CASSLAKGSISGNTIYF. The CDR3 coding sequence is TGTGCCAGCAGCTTAGCGAAAGGGAGCATCTCTGGAAACACCATATATTTT.

This clonotype was counted only a few times. The CDR3 DNA sequence: TGTGCCAGCAGTTACTCCGGGGGGCGAGGTGAGCAGTTCTTC. Amino acid sequence: CASSYSGGRGEQFF. The chain is built from TRBV6-5 and TRBJ2-1; TRBD2 might be the D (7 bases). Trimming cost V 0 bases and J 9 bases, with 12 bases left between them. Germline V gene sequence: CDR1 MNHEY, CDR2 SVGAGI. The CDR3 sequence is 14 residues long.

This clonotype was found a few times. This chain uses TRBV6-5 with TRBJ2-6, with a weak D call TRBD2 (6 bases). This CDR3 comprises 15 residues. CDR1 and CDR2 (germline): MNHEY, SVGAGI. V was cut by 2 bases and J by 2 bases, with 7 bases left in between. In DNA form, the CDR3 reads TGTGCCAGCAGTTACGGAGGGGCTGGGGCCAACGTCCTGACTTTC. Protein: CASSYGGAGANVLTF.

This clonotype was seen only a few times. J is TRBJ2-4 and V is TRBV9; tentatively, D is TRBD2 (6 bases). V lost 3 bases and J 0 bases, leaving 13 bases between the germline ends. The CDR3 length is 16 residues. The germline V gene encodes CDR1 SGDLS and CDR2 YYNGEE. CDR3 region: CASSGTGGLAKNIQYF. DNA for the CDR3: TGTGCCAGCAGCGGAACCGGGGGACTAGCCAAAAACATTCAGTACTTC.

This clonotype was detected a few times. The chain links TRBV20-1 to TRBJ2-7; tentative D call: TRBD2 (5 bases). Germline lookup yields CDR1 DFQATT and CDR2 SNEGSKA (reference sequence). The CDR3 spans 13 residues. Deletions cut 6 bases from V and 0 bases from J, with 12 bases between. As DNA, the CDR3 is TGCAGTGCCATCCCCGGGAACTCCTACGAGCAGTACGTC. Translated, it gives CSAIPGNSYEQYV.

The chain joins TRBV7-9 to TRBJ1-1; D perhaps matches TRBD1 (6 bases). The V end was cut by 4 bases, the J end by 0 bases, with 15 bases between. This CDR3 spans 16 amino acids. In germline, CDR1 is SEHNR, CDR2 FQNEAQ (reference sequence). In DNA form, the CDR3 reads TGTGCCAGCAGCTCAACAGGGCGGGTCATGAACACTGAAGCTTTCTTT. As protein: CASSSTGRVMNTEAFF.